The 27 T cell receptor beta chains listed next were all sequenced from one sample in a study of T cell repertoires in cytomegalovirus infection. TCRdb re-analysed the reads in MiXCR, keeping a single row per CDR3 protein. The data show approximately 56,000 distinct CDR3 sequences, about 20% seen once. These receptors are not linked to any known antigen. The starting material was CD8+ T cells from cultured PBMCs, obtained from culture after CMV antigen stimulation. The receptors shown here come from a human donor in good health (CMV status not recorded). Some clones in this sample may be carry-over from other donors' samples.

The V and J genes are TRBV12-3 or TRBV12-4 and TRBJ1-6; D is unclear. CDR3 length: 16 amino acids. With 5 bases removed from V and 0 bases from J, the gap between germline ends came to 11 bases. CDR3 coding DNA: TGTGCCAGCAGTACCAACCCCTCCTCCTATAATTCACCCCTCCACTTT. Amino acid sequence: CASSTNPSSYNSPLHF.

The sample holds a few counts of this clonotype. The genes are TRBV7-2 and TRBJ1-6; TRBD1 matches at 8 bases. The CDR3 sequence is 17 residues long. V trimming: 5 bases; J trimming: 3 bases; junction bases outside the gene matches: 9. From germline, CDR1 is SGHTA and CDR2 FQGNSA. The CDR3 loop reads CASSDRTGNDYNSPLHF. The DNA for the CDR3 is TGTGCCAGCAGCGATCGGACAGGGAATGACTATAATTCACCCCTCCACTTT.

The chain combines TRBV7-7 with TRBJ2-3; D ambiguous. Trimming stripped 9 bases from V and 0 bases from J, with 10 bases between. Germline CDR1 and CDR2: SSHAT and FNYEAQ (reference sequence). The CDR3 spans 13 residues. CDR3 nucleotides: TGTGCCAGTCGGGCAGCTAGCACAGATACGCAGTATTTT. Translation: CASRAASTDTQYF. The variable domain in full, with the rest retrieved from reference TRBV7-7 and TRBJ2-3, is GAGVSQSPRYKVTKRGQDVTLRCDPISSHATLYWYQQALGQGPEFLTYFNYEAQPDKSGLPSDRFSAERPEGSISTLTIQRTEQRDSAMYRCASRAASTDTQYFGPGTRLTVL.

The rearrangement joins TRBV4-1 to TRBJ1-5; 9 bases agree with TRBD1. The CDR3 is 15 amino acids. The ends lost 4 bases at V and 7 bases at J; junction bases unmatched: 8. The germline CDR1 and CDR2 sequences are MGHRA and YSYEKL. CDR3 DNA: TGCGCCAGCAGCCTTATACAGGGGGCGGGACAGCCCCAGCATTTT. This translates into CASSLIQGAGQPQHF.

There are a few counts of this clonotype. The rearrangement links TRBV28 to TRBJ2-6; 9 bases line up with TRBD1. CDR1 is MDHEN and CDR2 is SYDVKM in the germline V gene. J lost 2 bases, V lost 1 base, and 24 bases had no gene match. The CDR3 spans 24 residues. This chain's CDR3 is CASSLLLGQGISPSGVAGANVLTF. The CDR3 DNA is TGTGCCAGCAGTTTATTGCTGGGACAGGGAATCTCCCCATCTGGGGTAGCTGGGGCCAACGTCCTGACTTTC. The entire variable domain, with the rest obtained from reference TRBV28 and TRBJ2-6, is as follows: DVKVTQSSRYLVKRTGEKVFLECVQDMDHENMFWYRQDPGLGLRLIYFSYDVKMKEKGDIPEGYSVSREKKERFSLILESASTNQTSMYLCASSLLLGQGISPSGVAGANVLTFGAGSRLTVL.

This clonotype showed up just a few times. The chain recombines TRBV6-1 with TRBJ1-1, with D hard to call. V lost 6 bases, J lost 11 bases, and 16 bases lay in between. The germline V gene has CDR1 MNHNS and CDR2 SASEGT. This CDR3 contains 12 residues. The CDR3 is CASRGPSGRAFF. The DNA of the CDR3 is TGTGCCAGCAGAGGACCTTCCGGAAGGGCTTTCTTT.

The chain combines TRBV6-4 with TRBJ2-1; 7 nucleotides align to TRBD2. Germline values: CDR1 MRHNA, CDR2 SNTAGT. V gave up 4 bases and J gave up 5 bases; unmatched junction bases: 8. This CDR3 region has 15 residues. Here the CDR3 reads CASSVEAGSHNEQFF. CDR3 DNA: TGTGCCAGCAGTGTAGAAGCGGGGTCTCACAATGAGCAGTTCTTC.

This clonotype has a handful of counts. The chain is built from TRBV11-2 and TRBJ2-3, with D maybe TRBD2 (6 bases). The CDR3 covers 10 residues. Germline V gene data show CDR1 as SGHAT and CDR2 as FQNNGV. V lost 11 bases, J lost 4 bases, and 7 bases lay in between. CDR3 sequence (DNA): TGTGCCTGGGGGGCAGATACGCAGTATTTT. Translating it yields CAWGADTQYF.

The V call is TRBV18, the J call TRBJ2-7, with 7 bases that match TRBD1. The germline gives CDR1 KGHSH, CDR2 LQKENI. V was pared by 3 bases and J by 7 bases, with 9 bases of the junction left unmatched. This CDR3 is built from 14 residues. The CDR3 nucleotides are TGTGCCAGCTCACCGGACAGGAATACGGATGAGCAGTACTTC. Amino acid sequence: CASSPDRNTDEQYF.

V and J are TRBV11-2 and TRBJ2-2, with 11 bases matching TRBD2. V shed 0 bases, J shed 5 bases, and the junction held 5 bases outside the gene matches. The CDR3 loop spans 17 amino acids. From germline, CDR1 is SGHAT and CDR2 FQNNGV. The CDR3 sequence: CASSLEWTSGYTGELFF. The DNA for the CDR3 is TGTGCCAGCAGCTTAGAATGGACTAGCGGGTATACCGGGGAGCTGTTTTTT.

This chain links TRBV6-2 or TRBV6-3 with TRBJ2-5; D may be TRBD1 or TRBD2 (5 bases each). The length of the CDR3 is 14 residues. Germline CDR1 reads MNHEY; CDR2 reads SVGEGT. Trimming took 7 bases from V and 2 from J, leaving 14 bases between them. In DNA form, the CDR3 reads TGTGCCAGCACTAAGGGACGGTGGCAAGAGACCCAGTACTTC. Translated: CASTKGRWQETQYF.

V usage is TRBV14 and J usage is TRBJ2-5; TRBD2 might be the D (6 bases). CDR3 size: 16 residues. Germline values: CDR1 SGHDN, CDR2 FVKESK. Trimming took 0 bases from V and 5 from J, leaving 16 bases between them. CDR3 in DNA: TGTGCCAGCAGCCAAGAACGGGCGGGGCTAAGGGAGACCCAGTACTTC. This gives the protein CASSQERAGLRETQYF.

This sequence joins TRBV7-6 and TRBJ2-5, with TRBD2 matching over 13 bases. CDR3 size: 18 residues. The V gene's germline CDR1 is SGHVS and CDR2 FNYEAQ. J lost 1 base, V lost 5 bases, and 10 bases had no gene match. The CDR3 is CASSPPGLAGATQETQYF. In DNA form, the CDR3 reads TGTGCCAGCAGCCCCCCCGGACTAGCGGGGGCTACCCAAGAGACCCAGTACTTC.

This clonotype showed up just a few times. CDR3 sequence (DNA): TGTGCCAGCAGCCTTGGGACAGGGGGTATGAACACTGAAGCTTTCTTT. Amino acids: CASSLGTGGMNTEAFF. The J gene is TRBJ1-1, the V gene TRBV7-9; 11 bases match TRBD1. J lost 0 bases, V lost 5 bases, and 5 bases had no gene match. The CDR3 totals 16 residues. The germline V gene has CDR1 SEHNR and CDR2 FQNEAQ (reference sequence). The whole variable domain, filled in from reference TRBV7-9 and TRBJ1-1, reads DTGVSQNPRHKITKRGQNVTFRCDPISEHNRLYWYRQTLGQGPEFLTYFQNEAQLEKSRLLSDRFSAERPKGSFSTLEIQRTEQGDSAMYLCASSLGTGGMNTEAFFGQGTRLTVV.

This clonotype has a count of ten or more. The V and J genes are TRBV7-2 and TRBJ2-5; D unresolved. CDR3 length: 16 amino acids. Per germline, CDR1 SGHTA and CDR2 FQGNSA. Trimming cost V 5 bases and J 2 bases, with 18 bases left between them. The CDR3 nucleotides read TGTGCCAGCAGCCTCAACACCCGTCTCTCACAAGAGACCCAGTACTTC. Translating it yields CASSLNTRLSQETQYF.

The chain recombines TRBV27 with TRBJ2-1; D is unresolved. Per the germline V gene, CDR1 is MNHEY and CDR2 is SMNVEV (reference sequence). V was shortened by 8 bases and J by 9 bases, with 11 bases between the two germline ends. There are 11 residues in the CDR3. The CDR3 sequence: CASRYNGEQFF. Here the CDR3 DNA reads TGTGCCAGCCGATATAACGGTGAGCAGTTCTTC.

This clonotype was found a few times. DNA for the CDR3: TGTGCCAGCAGCTTCGGGCCGACAGGGAGAACACCCCTCCACTTT. Translated: CASSFGPTGRTPLHF. The rearrangement links TRBV7-2 to TRBJ1-6; TRBD1 aligns across 7 bases. V gave up 3 bases and J gave up 11 bases; unmatched junction bases: 10. CDR1 is SGHTA, CDR2 FQGNSA, per germline. The CDR3 runs to 15 residues.

This clonotype occurred a few times. V usage is TRBV7-6 and J usage is TRBJ1-5; D remains unclear. V shed 3 bases and J shed 5 bases, with 8 bases lying between them. There are 13 residues in the CDR3. CDR1 and CDR2 (germline): SGHVS, FNYEAQ. The CDR3 DNA sequence: TGTGCCAGCAGCTTTAGGGATTATCAGCCCCAGCATTTT. This translates into CASSFRDYQPQHF.

The chain recombines TRBV30 with TRBJ2-3; D ambiguous. Deletions cut 2 bases from V and 0 bases from J, with 9 bases between. This CDR3 region has 14 residues. From germline, CDR1 is GTSNPN and CDR2 SVGIG (reference sequence). Written as DNA, the CDR3 is TGTGCCTGGAGTCCGGTCTCTAGCACAGATACGCAGTATTTT. Encoded protein: CAWSPVSSTDTQYF. Full variable domain (missing parts from reference TRBV30 and TRBJ2-3): SQTIHQWPATLVQPVGSPLSLECTVEGTSNPNLYWYRQAAGRGLQLLFYSVGIGQISSEVPQNLSASRPQDRQFILSSKKLLLSDSGFYLCAWSPVSSTDTQYFGPGTRLTVL.

V usage is TRBV14 and J usage is TRBJ1-1; D unclear. Germline CDR1 is SGHDN and CDR2 is FVKESK. The CDR3 covers 18 residues. The V gene lost 8 bases and the J gene lost 1 base, with 26 bases spanning the gap. CDR3 nucleotide sequence: TGTGCCAGCCAGCCGCGGAGTGGAGGTTTAGCCCAGAACACTGAAGCTTTCTTT. Its protein is CASQPRSGGLAQNTEAFF.

V is TRBV20-1 and J is TRBJ1-4, with 12 nucleotides matching TRBD1. The germline CDR1 and CDR2 sequences are DFQATT and SNEGSKA (reference sequence). With 3 bases clipped from V and 7 bases from J, the junction kept 12 bases outside the gene matches. The CDR3 runs to 17 residues. In nucleotides, the CDR3 is TGCAGTGCTAGCCAACCTGGGACAGGGGGCAAGAGTGAAAAACTGTTTTTT. As protein: CSASQPGTGGKSEKLFF.

V gene TRBV7-6 combines with J gene TRBJ2-5; perhaps D is TRBD1 or TRBD2 (6 bases each). Trimming shortened V by 7 bases and J by 8 bases, and 17 bases separated the two germline ends. The germline V gene has CDR1 SGHVS and CDR2 FNYEAQ. The CDR3 runs 13 residues. The CDR3 region is CASITGGQGTQYF. CDR3 sequence (DNA): TGTGCCAGCATCACTGGGGGGCAAGGCACCCAGTACTTC.

This clonotype showed up just once. The CDR3 bases are TGCGCCAGCAGTGCAGGGTCTAATGAAAAACTGTTTTTT. Translating it yields CASSAGSNEKLFF. V is TRBV10-2 and J is TRBJ1-4; weak D call: TRBD1 (5 bases). This CDR3 spans 13 amino acids. CDR1 is WSHSY, CDR2 SAAADI, per germline. V was pared by 4 bases and J by 3 bases, with 6 bases between.

This clonotype was found a few times. The gene calls are TRBV7-6 and TRBJ2-1; 8 bases are a match to TRBD1. Germline-derived CDR1 and CDR2 are SGHVS and FNYEAQ. V lost 5 bases and J lost 4; bases outside the gene matches: 4. The CDR3 totals 14 residues. The CDR3 DNA is TGTGCCAGCAGCGAGACAGGGGTTTACAATGAGCAGTTCTTC. Translated: CASSETGVYNEQFF.

This clonotype was counted only a few times. The rearrangement joins TRBV7-9 to TRBJ2-1; 10 bases are a match to TRBD2. The CDR3 extends over 15 amino acids. V trimming: 4 bases; J trimming: 0 bases; junction bases outside the gene matches: 0. Germline V CDR1 and CDR2: SEHNR, FQNEAQ (reference sequence). The CDR3, as DNA: TGTGCCAGCAGCTCTAGCGGGGGCTCCTACAATGAGCAGTTCTTC. It yields the protein CASSSSGGSYNEQFF. Supplemented by reference TRBV7-9 and TRBJ2-1, the full variable domain reads DTGVSQNPRHKITKRGQNVTFRCDPISEHNRLYWYRQTLGQGPEFLTYFQNEAQLEKSRLLSDRFSAERPKGSFSTLEIQRTEQGDSAMYLCASSSSGGSYNEQFFGPGTRLTVL.

This clonotype appeared a few times. V usage is TRBV7-9 and J usage is TRBJ2-7, with D perhaps TRBD1 (6 bases). CDR3 length: 14 residues. Germline lookup yields CDR1 SEHNR and CDR2 FQNEAQ (reference sequence). V shed 5 bases and J shed 0 bases, with 11 bases lying between them. The DNA of the CDR3 is TGTGCCAGCAGCCCCGGGACACCCTCCTACGAGCAGTACTTC. It specifies CASSPGTPSYEQYF.

Only a few counts were recorded for this clonotype. The chain is built from TRBV7-8 and TRBJ2-4, with 8 bases identical to TRBD1. The CDR3 totals 15 residues. V shed 4 bases and J 8 bases; nucleotides not matched to a gene: 10. Germline values: CDR1 SGHVS, CDR2 FQNEAQ. In DNA, the CDR3 is TGTGCCAGCAGCTCCACACCGGACAGGGACCACATTCAGTACTTC. Translation: CASSSTPDRDHIQYF.